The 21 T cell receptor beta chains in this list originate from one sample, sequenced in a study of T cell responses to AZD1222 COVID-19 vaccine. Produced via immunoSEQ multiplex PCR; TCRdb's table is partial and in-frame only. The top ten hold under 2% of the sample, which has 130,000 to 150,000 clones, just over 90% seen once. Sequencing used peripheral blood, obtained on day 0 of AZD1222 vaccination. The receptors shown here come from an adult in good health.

In nucleotides, the CDR3 is TGTGCCAGCAGTGACTTTATTGGGACAGGGAAGTGCAATGAGCAGTTCTTC. Its translation: CASSDFIGTGKCNEQFF. V is TRBV6-4 and J is TRBJ2-1; 9 bases align to TRBD1. The CDR3 has 17 residues. The junction had 10 bases not matched to a gene; V was cut back by 1 base and J by 6 bases. CDR1 MRHNA and CDR2 SNTAGT come from the germline V gene.

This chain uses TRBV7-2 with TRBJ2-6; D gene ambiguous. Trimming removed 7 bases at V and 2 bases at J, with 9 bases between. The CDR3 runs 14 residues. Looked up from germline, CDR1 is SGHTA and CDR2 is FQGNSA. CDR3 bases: TGTGCCAGCACCCCGAATCCTGGGGCCAACGTCCTGACTTTC. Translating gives CASTPNPGANVLTF.

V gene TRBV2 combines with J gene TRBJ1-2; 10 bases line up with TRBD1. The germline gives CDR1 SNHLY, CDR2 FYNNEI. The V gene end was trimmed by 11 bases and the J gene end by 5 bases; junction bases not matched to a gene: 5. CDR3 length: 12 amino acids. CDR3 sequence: CAGGQGRYGYTF. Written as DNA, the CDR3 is TGTGCCGGGGGACAGGGGAGGTATGGCTACACCTTC.

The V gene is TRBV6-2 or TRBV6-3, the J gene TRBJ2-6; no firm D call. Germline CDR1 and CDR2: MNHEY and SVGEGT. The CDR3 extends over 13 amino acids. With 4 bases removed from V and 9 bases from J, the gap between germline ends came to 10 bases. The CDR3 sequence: CASSSTVFNVLTF. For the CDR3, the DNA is TGTGCCAGCAGTTCTACGGTTTTCAACGTCCTGACTTTC.

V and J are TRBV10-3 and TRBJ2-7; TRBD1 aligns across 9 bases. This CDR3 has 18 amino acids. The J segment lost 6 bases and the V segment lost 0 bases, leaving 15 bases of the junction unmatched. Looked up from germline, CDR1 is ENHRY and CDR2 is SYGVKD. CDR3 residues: CAISESGTGFGGYGEQYF. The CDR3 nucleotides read TGTGCCATCAGTGAGTCGGGGACAGGGTTCGGTGGCTATGGCGAGCAGTACTTC.

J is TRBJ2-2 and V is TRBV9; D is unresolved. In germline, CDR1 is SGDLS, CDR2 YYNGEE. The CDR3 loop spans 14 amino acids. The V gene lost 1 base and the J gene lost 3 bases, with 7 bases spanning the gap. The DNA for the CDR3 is TGTGCCAGCAGCGTATTTAGTGACACCGGGGAGCTGTTTTTT. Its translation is CASSVFSDTGELFF.

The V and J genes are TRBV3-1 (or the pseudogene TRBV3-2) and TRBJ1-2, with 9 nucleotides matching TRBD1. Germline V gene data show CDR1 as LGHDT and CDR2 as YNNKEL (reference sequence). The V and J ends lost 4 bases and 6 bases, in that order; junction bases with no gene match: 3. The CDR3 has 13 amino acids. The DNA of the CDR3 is TGTGCCAGCAGCCTCGGACAGGGGCATGGCTACACCTTC. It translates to CASSLGQGHGYTF.

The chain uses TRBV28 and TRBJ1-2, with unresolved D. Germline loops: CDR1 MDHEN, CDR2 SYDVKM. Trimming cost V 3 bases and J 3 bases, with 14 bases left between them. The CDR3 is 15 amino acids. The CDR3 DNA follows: TGTGCCAGCAGTTTCTCTTCAAGGGTAGACTATGGCTACACCTTC. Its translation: CASSFSSRVDYGYTF.

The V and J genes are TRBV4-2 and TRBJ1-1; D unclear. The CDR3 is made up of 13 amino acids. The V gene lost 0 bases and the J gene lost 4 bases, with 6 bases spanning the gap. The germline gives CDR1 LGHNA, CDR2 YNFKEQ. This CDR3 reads CASSQEFRTEAFF. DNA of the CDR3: TGTGCCAGCAGCCAAGAGTTCCGCACTGAAGCTTTCTTT.

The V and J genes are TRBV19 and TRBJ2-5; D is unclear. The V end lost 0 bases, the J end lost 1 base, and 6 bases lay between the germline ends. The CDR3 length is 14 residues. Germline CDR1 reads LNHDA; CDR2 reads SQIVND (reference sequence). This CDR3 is CASSIETGQETQYF. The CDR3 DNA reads TGTGCCAGTAGTATAGAAACGGGCCAAGAGACCCAGTACTTC.

Here the CDR3 reads CASSPTGESYNEQFF. The CDR3 DNA sequence: TGTGCCAGCAGCCCGACGGGGGAATCCTACAATGAGCAGTTCTTC. The genes are TRBV6-4 and TRBJ2-1, with TRBD2 as a possible D gene (6 bases). Per germline, CDR1 MRHNA and CDR2 SNTAGT. V lost 6 bases to trimming and J lost 1 base, with 13 bases between them. This CDR3 contains 15 residues.

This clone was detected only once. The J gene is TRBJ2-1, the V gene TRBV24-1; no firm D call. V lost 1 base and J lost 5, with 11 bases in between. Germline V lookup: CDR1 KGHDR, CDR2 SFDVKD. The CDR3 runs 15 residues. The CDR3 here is CATSDFGPVDNEQFF. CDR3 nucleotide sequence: TGTGCCACCAGTGATTTCGGGCCCGTTGACAATGAGCAGTTCTTC.

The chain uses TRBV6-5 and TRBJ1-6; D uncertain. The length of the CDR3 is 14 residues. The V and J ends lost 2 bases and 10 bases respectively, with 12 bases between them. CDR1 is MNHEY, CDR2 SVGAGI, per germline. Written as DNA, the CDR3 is TGTGCCAGCAGTTACGGTCACACCCAATCACCCCTCCACTTT. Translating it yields CASSYGHTQSPLHF.

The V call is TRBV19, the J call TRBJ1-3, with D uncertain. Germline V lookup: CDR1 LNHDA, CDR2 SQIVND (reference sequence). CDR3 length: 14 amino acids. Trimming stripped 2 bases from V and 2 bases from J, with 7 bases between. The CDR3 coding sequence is TGTGCCAGTAGTATATCAAGCGCTGGAAACACCATATATTTT. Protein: CASSISSAGNTIYF.

The CDR3 nucleotides are TGTGCCAGCAGCGCCCTAGCGGGGACGTCCTACGAGCAGTACTTC. This encodes CASSALAGTSYEQYF. V is TRBV9 and J is TRBJ2-7; 9 nucleotides agree with TRBD2. The CDR3 covers 15 residues. Germline loops: CDR1 SGDLS, CDR2 YYNGEE. With 3 bases clipped from V and 1 base from J, the junction kept 5 bases outside the gene matches. The full variable domain, in which reference TRBV9 and TRBJ2-7 provide the parts outside the CDR3, is DSGVTQTPKHLITATGQRVTLRCSPRSGDLSVYWYQQSLDQGLQFLIQYYNGEERAKGNILERFSAQQFPDLHSELNLSSLELGDSALYFCASSALAGTSYEQYFGPGTRLTVT.

CDR3 region: CASSLSDRSPGEQYF. The CDR3 coding sequence is TGTGCCAGCAGTTTATCAGACAGGTCGCCGGGAGAGCAGTACTTC. The chain recombines TRBV27 with TRBJ2-7, with D perhaps TRBD1 (6 bases). The CDR3 has 15 amino acids. V lost 0 bases and J lost 7, with 16 bases in between. CDR1 and CDR2 from the germline V gene are MNHEY and SMNVEV (reference sequence).

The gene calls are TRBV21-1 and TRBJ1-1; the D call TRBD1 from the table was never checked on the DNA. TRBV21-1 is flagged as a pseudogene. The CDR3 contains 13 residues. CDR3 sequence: CASSNCRGTEAFF. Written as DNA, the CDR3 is TGTGCCAGCAGCAACTGCAGGGGCACTGAAGCTTTCTTT.

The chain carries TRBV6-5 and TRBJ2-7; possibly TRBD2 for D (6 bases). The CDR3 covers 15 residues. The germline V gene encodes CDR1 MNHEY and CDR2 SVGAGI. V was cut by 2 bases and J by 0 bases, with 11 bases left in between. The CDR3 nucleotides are TGTGCCAGCAGTTACGGGACTCTTCACTCCTACGAGCAGTACTTC. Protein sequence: CASSYGTLHSYEQYF.

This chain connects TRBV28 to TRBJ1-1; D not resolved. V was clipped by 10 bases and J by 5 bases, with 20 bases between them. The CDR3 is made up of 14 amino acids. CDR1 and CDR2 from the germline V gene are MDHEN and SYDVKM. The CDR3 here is CATTRGQLRTEAFF. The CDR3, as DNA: TGTGCCACCACAAGAGGGCAACTAAGAACTGAAGCTTTCTTT.

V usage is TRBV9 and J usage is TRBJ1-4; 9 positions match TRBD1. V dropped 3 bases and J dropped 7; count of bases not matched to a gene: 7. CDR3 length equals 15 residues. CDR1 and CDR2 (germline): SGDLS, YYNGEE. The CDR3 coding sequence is TGTGCCAGCAGCGGCGGGACAGGGTACGGTGAAAAACTGTTTTTT. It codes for CASSGGTGYGEKLFF.

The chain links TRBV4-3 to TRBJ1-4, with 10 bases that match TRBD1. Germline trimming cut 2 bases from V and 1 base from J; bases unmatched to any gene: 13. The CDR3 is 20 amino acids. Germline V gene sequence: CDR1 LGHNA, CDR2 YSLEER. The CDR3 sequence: CASSQSPRTGGYVTNEKLFF. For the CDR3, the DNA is TGCGCCAGCAGCCAATCGCCCCGGACAGGGGGATATGTAACTAATGAAAAACTGTTTTTT.